Here is one T cell receptor (beta chain) with its context. This clonotype was seen repeatedly, ten times or more. The target of this receptor is not known. Per-nucleotide qualities are absent, and no much larger clonotype sits a single base away. The sample comes from a study of T cell repertoires in cytomegalovirus infection (dated by TCRdb to the late 2010s). Broadly, across the study: Donor HLA type was relevant to the analysis, because carriage of CMV infection together with the matching HLA type was indicated by public TCR beta signatures. Study-wide findings and limitations: Cumulative frequency of public TCR beta family members discriminated carriers of CMV infection plus the relevant HLA type in this cohort and an independent approximately 350-donor cohort. The ex vivo response was dominated by HLA-C-restricted CMV-specific TCR beta clonotypes, which also provided the single most frequent clonotype in two of eight donors.

Data came from an Illumina HiSeq 1500. TCRdb trimmed public reads at Q25 via fastp, called clones via MiXCR and kept in-frame beta chains. Identical CDR3 proteins give one entry, which carries the most common genes and DNA. The sample includes more than 150,000 distinct CDR3 sequences, with roughly a fifth observed a single time. Approximately 2.9% of the sample is in the top ten clones. V loses 3 bases at its end and J loses 0 bases; junction bases beyond the gene matches: 8. The germline V gene encodes CDR1 SGHTA and CDR2 FQGNSA. The CDR3, cysteine through phenylalanine, is 18 amino acids long. Kept here is only the CDR3 DNA, which spans 54 bases and is read in frame from base 1.

The V and J segments used are TRBV7-2 and TRBJ2-4, and 10 bases in between align with TRBD2. Sequencing was carried out using PBMCs. The TCR sequence derives from a human donor in good health (CMV status not recorded). Some clones in this sample may be carry-over from other donors' samples. The DNA sequence follows: TGTGCCAGCAGCTTCGGAGCGGGAGGGCCCCTAGCCAAAAACATTCAGTACTTC. Its protein reads: CASSFGAGGPLAKNIQYF. The full variable domain, with segments outside the CDR3 supplied by the reference TRBV7-2 and TRBJ2-4 proteins, appears as GAGVSQSPSNKVTEKGKDVELRCDPISGHTALYWYRQSLGQGLEFLIYFQGNSAPDKSGLPSDRFSAERTGGSVSTLTIQRTQQEDSAVYLCASSFGAGGPLAKNIQYFGAGTRLSVL.